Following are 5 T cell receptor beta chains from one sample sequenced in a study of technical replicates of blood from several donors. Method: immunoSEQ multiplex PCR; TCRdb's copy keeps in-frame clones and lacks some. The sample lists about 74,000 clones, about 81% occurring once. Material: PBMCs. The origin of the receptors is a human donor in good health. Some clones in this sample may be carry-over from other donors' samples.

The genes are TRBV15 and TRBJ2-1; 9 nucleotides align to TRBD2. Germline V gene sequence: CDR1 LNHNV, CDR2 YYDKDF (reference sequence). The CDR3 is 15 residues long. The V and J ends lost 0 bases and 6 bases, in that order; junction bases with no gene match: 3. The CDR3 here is CATSRDGGRGNEQFF. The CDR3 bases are TGTGCCACCAGCAGAGATGGCGGGAGGGGCAATGAGCAGTTCTTC.

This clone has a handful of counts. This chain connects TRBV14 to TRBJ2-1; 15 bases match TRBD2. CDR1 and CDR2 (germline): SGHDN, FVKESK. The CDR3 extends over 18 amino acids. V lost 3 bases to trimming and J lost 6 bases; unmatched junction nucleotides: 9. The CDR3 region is CASSHRTSGRGTLNEQFF. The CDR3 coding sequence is TGTGCCAGCAGCCACCGGACTAGCGGGAGGGGCACTCTCAATGAGCAGTTCTTC.

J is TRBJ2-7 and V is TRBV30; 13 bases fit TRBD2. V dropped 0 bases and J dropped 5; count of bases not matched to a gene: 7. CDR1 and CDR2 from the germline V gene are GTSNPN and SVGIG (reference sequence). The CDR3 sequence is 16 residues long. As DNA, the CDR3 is TGTGCCTGGAGTGTTGGGGGGACTAGCGGGACCCACGAGCAGTACTTC. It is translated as CAWSVGGTSGTHEQYF.

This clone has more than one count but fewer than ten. CDR3 DNA sequence: TGTGCCAGCAGGAAAGGGGCGGGGGGGAGTGAGCAGTTCTTC. Protein: CASRKGAGGSEQFF. The rearrangement uses TRBV7-2 and TRBJ2-1; 9 positions agree with TRBD2. V gave up 6 bases and J gave up 9 bases; unmatched junction bases: 9. The CDR3 runs to 14 residues. Germline CDR1 reads SGHTA; CDR2 reads FQGNSA.

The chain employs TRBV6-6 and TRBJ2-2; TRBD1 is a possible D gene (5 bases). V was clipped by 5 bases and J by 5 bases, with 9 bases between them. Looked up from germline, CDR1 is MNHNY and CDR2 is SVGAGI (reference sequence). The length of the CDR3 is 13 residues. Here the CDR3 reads CASSSRVTGELFF. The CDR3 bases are TGTGCCAGCAGTAGCAGGGTAACCGGGGAGCTGTTTTTT.